The clone carrying this TCR beta chain was counted only a few times. The target antigen is unknown. The same CDR3 is also encoded by other DNA sequences in this sample. Profiled with immunoSEQ multiplex PCR; TCRdb holds only in-frame clones, not every one. The table lists about 140,000 clones, more than 90% of them singletons. The record originates from a study of T cell responses to AZD1222 COVID-19 vaccine. Study-level results: Repertoires were sampled only after the peak T cell response.

V gave up 2 bases and J gave up 3 bases, with 5 bases separating them. CDR3 length: 11 residues. Germline V lookup: CDR1 DFQATT, CDR2 SNEGSKA (reference sequence). This chain connects TRBV20-1 to TRBJ2-7; D is undetermined. The sample was peripheral blood, taken on day 0 of AZD1222 vaccination. This TCR was recovered from an adult in good health. CDR3: CSARLLYEQYF. The CDR3 coding sequence is TGCAGTGCTAGACTCCTCTACGAGCAGTACTTC.